These 14 T cell receptor beta chains share one sample of origin, sequenced in a study of blood T cell repertoires in COVID-19. Sequenced by immunoSEQ multiplex PCR; TCRdb stores in-frame clones only, minus some. Among roughly 520,000 clones listed, 88% were seen once. The sequenced material came from PBMCs or T cells enriched from blood (not recorded which). These receptors were obtained from a middle-aged woman who had recovered from COVID-19.

The V and J genes are TRBV21-1 and TRBJ1-4; whether TRBD1, the table's D call, matches the DNA was not checked. TRBV21-1 is a documented pseudogene. The CDR3 loop spans 15 amino acids. The CDR3 nucleotides read TGTGCCAGCAGCTCGACACGCAGGGGGGATGAAAAACTGTTTTTT. Translation: CASSSTRRGDEKLFF.

This chain connects TRBV18 to TRBJ1-4, with D perhaps matching TRBD1 (6 bases). The length of the CDR3 is 14 residues. The V end lost 3 bases, the J end lost 7 bases, and 12 bases lay between the germline ends. CDR1 KGHSH and CDR2 LQKENI come from the germline V gene. DNA for the CDR3: TGTGCCAGCTCACCGGGAGGGGGATCTGAAAAACTGTTTTTT. Its protein product is CASSPGGGSEKLFF.

The gene calls are TRBV4-1 and TRBJ1-5; the match to TRBD1 covers 11 bases. The germline CDR1 and CDR2 sequences are MGHRA and YSYEKL. This CDR3 is 15 amino acids long. Trimming took 4 bases from V and 9 from J; bases not matched to a gene: 8. Here the CDR3 DNA reads TGCGCCAGCAGCCCCGGACAGGGGGCACCTCGGCCCCAGCATTTT. It codes for CASSPGQGAPRPQHF.

The chain links TRBV27 to TRBJ2-3, with 10 bases aligning to TRBD2. V lost 5 bases and J lost 2; bases outside the gene matches: 16. CDR1 is MNHEY and CDR2 is SMNVEV in the germline V gene (reference sequence). This CDR3 comprises 19 residues. CDR3 sequence reads: CASSASGSFSLVDTDTQYF. The CDR3 DNA follows: TGTGCCAGCAGTGCTAGCGGGAGTTTCAGTTTGGTCGACACAGATACGCAGTATTTT.

The chain uses TRBV25-1 and TRBJ2-3; tentatively, D is TRBD1 (5 bases). Trimming shortened V by 1 base and J by 9 bases, and 14 bases separated the two germline ends. Germline V gives CDR1 MGHDK, CDR2 SYGVNS. The CDR3 consists of 14 residues. CDR3 protein: CASSEWSRVGTQYF. CDR3 DNA sequence: TGTGCCAGCAGTGAATGGTCCAGGGTGGGAACGCAGTATTTT.

Only one count was recorded for this clone. The V call is TRBV12-3 or TRBV12-4, the J call TRBJ2-7; D remains unclear. V was cut by 6 bases and J by 5 bases, with 14 bases left in between. The CDR3 has 13 residues. The CDR3 bases are TGTGCCAGCAGCTCCCCGCCCCGGGACGAGCAGTACTTC. Its protein product is CASSSPPRDEQYF.

The chain employs TRBV6-2 or TRBV6-3 and TRBJ2-5; the match to TRBD2 covers 11 bases. The germline gives CDR1 MNHEY, CDR2 SVGEGT. Losses at the gene ends were 0 bases for V and 3 bases for J; bases not matched to a gene: 9. CDR3 size: 18 residues. In DNA form, the CDR3 reads TGTGCCAGCAGTTACTCGACTAGCGGGATGGGGATCGAAGAGACCCAGTACTTC. This translates into CASSYSTSGMGIEETQYF.

The chain employs TRBV5-5 and TRBJ2-5; D is ambiguous. Trimming left V 3 bases short and J 7 bases short, with 13 bases between. CDR3 size: 13 residues. Germline lookup yields CDR1 SGHKS and CDR2 YYEKEE (reference sequence). This chain's CDR3 is CASSSRPSGTQYF. The CDR3 DNA is TGTGCCAGCAGCTCCCGCCCATCGGGGACCCAGTACTTC.

The V gene is TRBV5-6, the J gene TRBJ1-5, with TRBD1 as a possible D gene (6 bases). CDR1 and CDR2 (germline): SGHDT, YYEEEE. The length of the CDR3 is 15 residues. V gave up 1 base and J gave up 6 bases, with 14 bases separating them. The CDR3 DNA follows: TGTGCCAGCAGCTTGCACAGGGTGCTTGGTCAGCCCCAGCATTTT. Translation: CASSLHRVLGQPQHF.

This chain uses TRBV7-9 with TRBJ2-7; a weak D match, TRBD1 (6 bases). The CDR3 contains 14 residues. The V and J ends lost 4 bases and 5 bases respectively, with 15 bases between them. The germline V gene encodes CDR1 SEHNR and CDR2 FQNEAQ (reference sequence). The CDR3 region has the DNA TGTGCCAGCAGCTCACAGGGTGTCTCGGACGAGCAGTACTTC. Translating gives CASSSQGVSDEQYF. The complete variable domain, with remaining parts taken from reference TRBV7-9 and TRBJ2-7, reads DTGVSQNPRHKITKRGQNVTFRCDPISEHNRLYWYRQTLGQGPEFLTYFQNEAQLEKSRLLSDRFSAERPKGSFSTLEIQRTEQGDSAMYLCASSSQGVSDEQYFGPGTRLTVT.

CDR3 loop: CASAPREAVYNEQFF. For the CDR3, the DNA is TGTGCCAGCGCACCACGGGAAGCGGTGTACAATGAGCAGTTCTTC. The gene calls are TRBV5-6 and TRBJ2-1; a weak D match, TRBD2 (5 bases). Per germline, CDR1 SGHDT and CDR2 YYEEEE. The CDR3 spans 15 residues. V was shortened by 7 bases and J by 4 bases, with 18 bases between the two germline ends. Using reference TRBV5-6 and TRBJ2-1 for the parts outside the CDR3, the full variable domain is DAGVTQSPTHLIKTRGQQVTLRCSPKSGHDTVSWYQQALGQGPQFIFQYYEEEERQRGNFPDRFSGHQFPNYSSELNVNALLLGDSALYLCASAPREAVYNEQFFGPGTRLTVL.

This clone was seen a single time. This rearrangement joins TRBV19 to TRBJ2-1; 8 bases map to TRBD1. The length of the CDR3 is 15 residues. V lost 5 bases, J lost 9 bases, and 12 bases stayed unmatched. CDR1 is LNHDA, CDR2 SQIVND, per germline (reference sequence). The CDR3 here is CASSRTGISGSEQFF. In nucleotides, the CDR3 is TGTGCCAGTAGTCGGACAGGGATCTCTGGGAGTGAGCAGTTCTTC.

In this sample, this clone turned up a few times. The chain recombines TRBV18 with TRBJ1-1; D perhaps matches TRBD1 (5 bases). The CDR3 has 12 amino acids. V gave up 6 bases and J gave up 7 bases, with 12 bases separating them. Germline CDR1 KGHSH, CDR2 LQKENI. DNA for the CDR3: TGTGCCAGCTCTCTACAGGAGATTGAAGCTTTCTTT. Amino acid sequence: CASSLQEIEAFF.

The chain links TRBV6-5 to TRBJ1-4, with 7 bases aligning to TRBD1. Per the germline V gene, CDR1 is MNHEY and CDR2 is SVGAGI. The CDR3 is made up of 15 amino acids. Losses at the gene ends were 6 bases for V and 1 base for J; bases not matched to a gene: 5. CDR3 nucleotide sequence: TGTGCCAGCAGACTAACAGGGGAAACTAATGAAAAACTGTTTTTT. Its protein product is CASRLTGETNEKLFF.